This is a list of T cell receptor beta chains from one sample in a study of T cell responses to AZD1222 COVID-19 vaccine. Data came from immunoSEQ multiplex PCR; TCRdb stores just in-frame clones and leaves some out. Altogether 75,000 to 95,000 clones are present, around 85% being singletons, with the ten largest covering roughly 5%. The material sequenced was peripheral blood, taken 28 days after the second AZD1222 dose. The source is an adult who received the AZD1222 COVID-19 vaccine. Each CDR3 is given with its conserved first and last residue. Each record gives: D gene, V gene, J gene, clone size, CDR3 DNA, CDR3 protein. D genes are given only for firm matches. Where a row states a size, it is once, few, many or the class of an expanded clone; other rows omit it.

D gene: .; V gene: TRBV28; J gene: TRBJ1-4; clone size: .; CDR3 DNA: TGTGCCAGCAGTCCTGGATATGAAAAACTGTTTTTT; CDR3 protein: CASSPGYEKLFF
D gene: .; V gene: TRBV18; J gene: TRBJ2-7; clone size: .; CDR3 DNA: TGTGCCAGCTCACCATCGAGTTACGAGCAGTACTTC; CDR3 protein: CASSPSSYEQYF
D gene: .; V gene: TRBV7-9; J gene: TRBJ1-4; clone size: .; CDR3 DNA: TGTGCCAGCAGCTTAGCGGGTCTCACCTTTAATGAAAAACTGTTTTTT; CDR3 protein: CASSLAGLTFNEKLFF
D gene: .; V gene: TRBV7-3; J gene: TRBJ2-3; clone size: .; CDR3 DNA: TGTGCCAGCAGCTCACAGCCCTCGAGGGGGGGAGATACGCAGTATTTT; CDR3 protein: CASSSQPSRGGDTQYF
D gene: TRBD1; V gene: TRBV10-1; J gene: TRBJ2-7; clone size: .; CDR3 DNA: TGCGCCAGCAGGGAGGGACAGGGGACGACTCCGTCCTACGAGCAGTACTTC; CDR3 protein: CASREGQGTTPSYEQYF
D gene: TRBD2; V gene: TRBV19; J gene: TRBJ2-1; clone size: .; CDR3 DNA: TGTGCCAGTAGTACCCCGGCTAGCGGGCTATACAATGAGCAGTTCTTC; CDR3 protein: CASSTPASGLYNEQFF
D gene: .; V gene: TRBV2; J gene: TRBJ2-6; clone size: .; CDR3 DNA: TGTGCCAGCAGTGATTGGAGCTCTGGGGCCAACGTCCTGACTTTC; CDR3 protein: CASSDWSSGANVLTF
D gene: TRBD2; V gene: TRBV5-4; J gene: TRBJ2-5; clone size: .; CDR3 DNA: TGTGCCAGCAGCTTGGCTGGCGGGAGAGCCCAAGAGACCCAGTACTTC; CDR3 protein: CASSLAGGRAQETQYF
D gene: TRBD1; V gene: TRBV28; J gene: TRBJ2-7; clone size: few; CDR3 DNA: TGTGCCAGCAGCGAGAACAGGGGAATCGGGGAGCAGTACTTC; CDR3 protein: CASSENRGIGEQYF
D gene: .; V gene: TRBV3-1/TRBV3-2; J gene: TRBJ1-1; clone size: .; CDR3 DNA: TGTGCCAGCACAAAAGGCATAACTGGTACTGAAGCTTTCTTT; CDR3 protein: CASTKGITGTEAFF
D gene: .; V gene: TRBV29-1; J gene: TRBJ1-2; clone size: .; CDR3 DNA: TGCAGCGTTGAGGGAGGGGAGGTTTTTGGTGGCTACACCTTC; CDR3 protein: CSVEGGEVFGGYTF
D gene: TRBD2; V gene: TRBV7-3; J gene: TRBJ2-7; clone size: .; CDR3 DNA: TGTGCCAGCAGCTTAAGCGGGGGGGCCCCCTACGAGCAGTACTTC; CDR3 protein: CASSLSGGAPYEQYF
D gene: .; V gene: TRBV18; J gene: TRBJ2-3; clone size: .; CDR3 DNA: TGTGCCAGCTCACCGACAGGAACGGATGTTACGCAGTATTTT; CDR3 protein: CASSPTGTDVTQYF
D gene: .; V gene: TRBV12-3/TRBV12-4; J gene: TRBJ2-1; clone size: .; CDR3 DNA: TGTGCCAGCAGCCCTCAAAATGAGCAGTTCTTC; CDR3 protein: CASSPQNEQFF
D gene: TRBD1; V gene: TRBV18; J gene: TRBJ2-1; clone size: .; CDR3 DNA: TGTGCCAGCTCACCACAAGGGGGCCTCTACAATGAGCAGTTCTTC; CDR3 protein: CASSPQGGLYNEQFF
D gene: .; V gene: TRBV9; J gene: TRBJ2-2; clone size: .; CDR3 DNA: TGTGCCAGCAGCGTAGATACGGCCGGGGAGCTGTTTTTT; CDR3 protein: CASSVDTAGELFF
D gene: .; V gene: TRBV24-1; J gene: TRBJ2-1; clone size: few; CDR3 DNA: TGTGCCACCAGTGATGCGGGACTCAGCTCCTACAATGAGCAGTTCTTC; CDR3 protein: CATSDAGLSSYNEQFF
D gene: .; V gene: TRBV20-1; J gene: TRBJ2-3; clone size: .; CDR3 DNA: TGCAGTGCTAGGTGGGATACGCAGTATTTT; CDR3 protein: CSARWDTQYF
D gene: TRBD1; V gene: TRBV11-2; J gene: TRBJ1-1; clone size: .; CDR3 DNA: TGTGCCAGCAGCTTAGAGGCACAGGGGAATCAAGCTTTCTTT; CDR3 protein: CASSLEAQGNQAFF
D gene: .; V gene: TRBV4-2; J gene: TRBJ1-5; clone size: .; CDR3 DNA: TGTGCCAGCAGCCAAGACAGTACGAGCAATCAGCCCCAGCATTTT; CDR3 protein: CASSQDSTSNQPQHF
D gene: TRBD2; V gene: TRBV11-1; J gene: TRBJ2-7; clone size: .; CDR3 DNA: TGTGCCAGCAGCTTTGCGGGGGGGTTTACCTACGAGCAGTACTTC; CDR3 protein: CASSFAGGFTYEQYF
D gene: .; V gene: TRBV5-1; J gene: TRBJ2-7; clone size: .; CDR3 DNA: TGCGCCAGCAGCTTGTCTTACAGGTCCTACGAGCAGTACTTC; CDR3 protein: CASSLSYRSYEQYF
D gene: .; V gene: TRBV28; J gene: TRBJ2-7; clone size: once; CDR3 DNA: TGTGCCAGCAGTTTGGGGGTAGGCGAGCAGTACTTC; CDR3 protein: CASSLGVGEQYF
D gene: .; V gene: TRBV7-3; J gene: TRBJ2-3; clone size: .; CDR3 DNA: TGTGCCAGCAGCTTAACCCCGCCCCCAGATACGCAGTATTTT; CDR3 protein: CASSLTPPPDTQYF
D gene: TRBD2; V gene: TRBV7-2; J gene: TRBJ2-2; clone size: .; CDR3 DNA: TGTGCCAGCAGCTTAGAGTTCCGGGAGGGGATCACCGGGGAGCTGTTTTTT; CDR3 protein: CASSLEFREGITGELFF
D gene: .; V gene: TRBV29-1; J gene: TRBJ1-1; clone size: .; CDR3 DNA: TGCAGCGTCGGGGGCCCAGGGACAGAAGCTTTCTTT; CDR3 protein: CSVGGPGTEAFF
D gene: TRBD1; V gene: TRBV5-1; J gene: TRBJ1-2; clone size: .; CDR3 DNA: TGCGCCAGCAGCTTGGGACAGGGGGGAGGCTACACCTTC; CDR3 protein: CASSLGQGGGYTF
D gene: TRBD1; V gene: TRBV19; J gene: TRBJ1-1; clone size: .; CDR3 DNA: TGTGCCAGTAGTCAACAGGGGATCGCTGAAGCTTTCTTT; CDR3 protein: CASSQQGIAEAFF
D gene: TRBD1; V gene: TRBV28; J gene: TRBJ2-1; clone size: .; CDR3 DNA: TGTGCCAGCAGGCACAGGGGTGACAATGAGCAGTTCTTC; CDR3 protein: CASRHRGDNEQFF
D gene: .; V gene: TRBV6-4; J gene: TRBJ1-3; clone size: .; CDR3 DNA: TGTGCCAGCAGTGGTAGACCCGCTGCCTCTGGAAACACCATATATTTT; CDR3 protein: CASSGRPAASGNTIYF
D gene: .; V gene: TRBV5-6; J gene: TRBJ1-1; clone size: once; CDR3 DNA: TGTGCCAGCAGCTTGGAGTCGATCGGAACTGAAGCTTTCTTT; CDR3 protein: CASSLESIGTEAFF
D gene: TRBD2; V gene: TRBV9; J gene: TRBJ2-1; clone size: .; CDR3 DNA: TGTGCCAGCAGAGGGGCGGGAGGGCAGTACAATGAGCAGTTCTTC; CDR3 protein: CASRGAGGQYNEQFF
D gene: .; V gene: TRBV25-1; J gene: TRBJ1-1; clone size: .; CDR3 DNA: TGTGCCAGCAGTGAGGTGGGGGAAGCTTTCTTT; CDR3 protein: CASSEVGEAFF
D gene: .; V gene: TRBV15; J gene: TRBJ2-2; clone size: .; CDR3 DNA: TGTGCCACCAGCGGCGGGATCCGGGGTTCCGGGGAGCTGTTTTTT; CDR3 protein: CATSGGIRGSGELFF
D gene: .; V gene: TRBV10-2; J gene: TRBJ2-7; clone size: .; CDR3 DNA: TGCGCCAGCAGGGACTCCGGGTTACCCTACGAGCAGTACTTC; CDR3 protein: CASRDSGLPYEQYF
D gene: .; V gene: TRBV4-3; J gene: TRBJ2-3; clone size: .; CDR3 DNA: TGCGCCAGCAGCCAAGACCCCGGGACCGCTAGCACAGATACGCAGTATTTT; CDR3 protein: CASSQDPGTASTDTQYF
D gene: .; V gene: TRBV5-3; J gene: TRBJ2-3; clone size: .; CDR3 DNA: TGTGCCAGCCCAAGGGCGCCCTCGAGCACAGATACGCAGTATTTT; CDR3 protein: CASPRAPSSTDTQYF
D gene: .; V gene: TRBV7-8; J gene: TRBJ2-1; clone size: .; CDR3 DNA: TGTGCCAGCAGCTTAGCCGGCTCCCCGGAGCAGTTCTTC; CDR3 protein: CASSLAGSPEQFF
D gene: .; V gene: TRBV7-9; J gene: TRBJ2-5; clone size: .; CDR3 DNA: TGTGCCAGCAGACGGCGGGTACAAGAGACCCAGTACTTC; CDR3 protein: CASRRRVQETQYF
D gene: .; V gene: TRBV27; J gene: TRBJ2-3; clone size: .; CDR3 DNA: TGTGCCAGCAGTTTCGTTAGCGGTACGCAGTATTTT; CDR3 protein: CASSFVSGTQYF
D gene: .; V gene: TRBV29-1; J gene: TRBJ1-2; clone size: .; CDR3 DNA: TGCAGCGTTGAAGATGGAGTGGGGGGGCTTAGTGGCTACACCTTC; CDR3 protein: CSVEDGVGGLSGYTF
D gene: .; V gene: TRBV5-1; J gene: TRBJ2-3; clone size: .; CDR3 DNA: TGCGCCAGCAGGTCTAGTAGCACAGATACGCAGTATTTT; CDR3 protein: CASRSSSTDTQYF
D gene: .; V gene: TRBV19; J gene: TRBJ2-1; clone size: .; CDR3 DNA: TGTGCCAGTAGTATTTGGGGACCTTTCGGAGAGCAGTTCTTC; CDR3 protein: CASSIWGPFGEQFF
D gene: .; V gene: TRBV7-9; J gene: TRBJ2-5; clone size: once; CDR3 DNA: TGTGCCAGCAGCCAGGGACAATCCGAGACCCAGTACTTC; CDR3 protein: CASSQGQSETQYF
D gene: .; V gene: TRBV5-1; J gene: TRBJ2-1; clone size: .; CDR3 DNA: TGCGCCAGCAGCTTGGCTACCTACAATGAGCAGTTCTTC; CDR3 protein: CASSLATYNEQFF
D gene: TRBD2; V gene: TRBV5-1; J gene: TRBJ2-1; clone size: few; CDR3 DNA: TGCGCCAGCAGCTTGTTTCTAGCGGGGGATTATGAGCAGTTCTTC; CDR3 protein: CASSLFLAGDYEQFF
D gene: .; V gene: TRBV19; J gene: TRBJ1-1; clone size: .; CDR3 DNA: TGTGCCAGTGGGACACCGAACACTGAAGCTTTCTTT; CDR3 protein: CASGTPNTEAFF
D gene: .; V gene: TRBV5-4; J gene: TRBJ2-2; clone size: .; CDR3 DNA: TGTGCCAGCAGCCCCGTTGGACAGAACACCGGGGAGCTGTTTTTT; CDR3 protein: CASSPVGQNTGELFF
D gene: TRBD2; V gene: TRBV28; J gene: TRBJ2-7; clone size: .; CDR3 DNA: TGTGCCAGCAGTTTACCTTCTGCGGGAGGCTACGAGCAGTACTTC; CDR3 protein: CASSLPSAGGYEQYF